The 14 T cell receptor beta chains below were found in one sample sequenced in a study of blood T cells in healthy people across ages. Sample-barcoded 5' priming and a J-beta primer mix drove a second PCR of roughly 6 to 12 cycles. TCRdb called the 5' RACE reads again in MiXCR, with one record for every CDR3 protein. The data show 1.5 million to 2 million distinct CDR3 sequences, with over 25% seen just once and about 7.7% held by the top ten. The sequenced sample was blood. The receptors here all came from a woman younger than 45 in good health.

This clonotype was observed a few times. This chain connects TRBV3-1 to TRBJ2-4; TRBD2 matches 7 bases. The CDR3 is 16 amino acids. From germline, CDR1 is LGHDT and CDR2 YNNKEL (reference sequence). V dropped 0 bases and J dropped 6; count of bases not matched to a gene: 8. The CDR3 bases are TGTGCCAGCAGCCAAGAAGGGGCGGGGGTAGGAAACATTCAGTACTTC. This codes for CASSQEGAGVGNIQYF. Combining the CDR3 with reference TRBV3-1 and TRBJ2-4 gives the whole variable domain DTAVSQTPKYLVTQMGNDKSIKCEQNLGHDTMYWYKQDSKKFLKIMFSYNNKELIINETVPNRFSPKSPDKAHLNLHINSLELGDSAVYFCASSQEGAGVGNIQYFGAGTRLSVL.

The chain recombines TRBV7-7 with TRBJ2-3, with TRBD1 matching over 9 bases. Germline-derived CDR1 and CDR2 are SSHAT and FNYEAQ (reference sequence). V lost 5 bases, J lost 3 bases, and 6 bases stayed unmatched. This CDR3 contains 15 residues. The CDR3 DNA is TGTGCCAGCAGCAGGGGGACAGGGCGGACAGATACGCAGTATTTT. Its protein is CASSRGTGRTDTQYF.

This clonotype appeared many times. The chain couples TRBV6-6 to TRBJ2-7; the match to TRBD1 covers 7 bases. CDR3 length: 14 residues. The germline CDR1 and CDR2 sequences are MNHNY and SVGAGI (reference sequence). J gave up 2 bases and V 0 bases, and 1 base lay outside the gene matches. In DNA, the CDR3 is TGTGCCAGCAGTTACTCGGGACAGACCTACGAGCAGTACTTC. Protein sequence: CASSYSGQTYEQYF.

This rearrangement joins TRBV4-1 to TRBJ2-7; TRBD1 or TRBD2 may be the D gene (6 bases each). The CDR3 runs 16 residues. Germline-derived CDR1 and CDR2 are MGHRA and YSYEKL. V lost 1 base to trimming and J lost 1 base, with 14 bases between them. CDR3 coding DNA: TGCGCCAGCAGCCAAGTCGGGGGCGTCCGGTCCTACGAGCAGTACTTC. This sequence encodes CASSQVGGVRSYEQYF.

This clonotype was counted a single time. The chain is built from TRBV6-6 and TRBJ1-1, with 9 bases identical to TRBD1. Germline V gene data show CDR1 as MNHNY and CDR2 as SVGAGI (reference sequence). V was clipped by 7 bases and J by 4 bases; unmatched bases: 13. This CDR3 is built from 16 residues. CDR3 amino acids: CASKSPDRGGTTEAFF. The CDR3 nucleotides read TGTGCCAGCAAAAGCCCGGACAGGGGAGGGACCACTGAAGCTTTCTTT.

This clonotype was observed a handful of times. The CDR3 loop reads CASSEDWSSYNEQFF. The DNA of the CDR3 is TGTGCCAGCAGCGAAGACTGGAGCTCCTACAATGAGCAGTTCTTC. J is TRBJ2-1 and V is TRBV6-6; D call uncertain. Germline-derived CDR1 and CDR2 are MNHNY and SVGAGI (reference sequence). The V and J ends lost 6 bases and 0 bases respectively, with 12 bases between them. CDR3 length: 15 amino acids.

This CDR3 reads CASSLPRDRQETQYF. In DNA, the CDR3 is TGCGCCAGCAGCCTCCCCCGGGACAGGCAAGAGACCCAGTACTTC. The V and J genes are TRBV5-1 and TRBJ2-5; 8 nucleotides agree with TRBD1. CDR1 is SGHRS and CDR2 is YFSETQ in the germline V gene. V lost 4 bases to trimming and J lost 2 bases; unmatched junction nucleotides: 7. The CDR3 consists of 15 residues.

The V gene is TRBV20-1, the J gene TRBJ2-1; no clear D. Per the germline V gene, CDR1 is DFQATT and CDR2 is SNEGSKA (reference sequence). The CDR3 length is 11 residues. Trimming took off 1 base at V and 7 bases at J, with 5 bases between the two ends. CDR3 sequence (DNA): TGCAGTGCTAGAGTGGGGAATGAGCAGTTCTTC. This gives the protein CSARVGNEQFF.

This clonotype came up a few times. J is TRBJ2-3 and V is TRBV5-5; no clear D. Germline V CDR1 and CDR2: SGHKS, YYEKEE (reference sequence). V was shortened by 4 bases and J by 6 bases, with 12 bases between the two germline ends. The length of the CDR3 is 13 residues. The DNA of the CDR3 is TGTGCCAGCAGCCCCTCCCCGATGGATACGCAGTATTTT. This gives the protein CASSPSPMDTQYF. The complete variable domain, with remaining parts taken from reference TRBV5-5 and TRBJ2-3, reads DAGVTQSPTHLIKTRGQQVTLRCSPISGHKSVSWYQQVLGQGPQFIFQYYEKEERGRGNFPDRFSARQFPNYSSELNVNALLLGDSALYLCASSPSPMDTQYFGPGTRLTVL.

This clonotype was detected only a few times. CDR3 nucleotides: TGCGCCAGCAGCCCTTTCGGACAGTATGGCTACACCTTC. This codes for CASSPFGQYGYTF. This chain uses TRBV5-1 with TRBJ1-2, with a tentative D call TRBD1 (6 bases). Between the trimmed V and J ends, which lost 4 bases and 5 bases, there was a span of 12 bases. This CDR3 is 13 amino acids long. The germline gives CDR1 SGHRS, CDR2 YFSETQ.

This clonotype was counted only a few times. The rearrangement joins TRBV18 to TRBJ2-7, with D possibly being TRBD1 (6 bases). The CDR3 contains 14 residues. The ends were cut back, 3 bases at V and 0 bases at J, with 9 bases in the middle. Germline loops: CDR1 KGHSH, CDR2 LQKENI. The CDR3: CASSPAQGSYEQYF. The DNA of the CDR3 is TGTGCCAGCTCACCCGCACAGGGCTCCTACGAGCAGTACTTC. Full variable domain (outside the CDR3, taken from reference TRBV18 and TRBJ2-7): NAGVMQNPRHLVRRRGQEARLRCSPMKGHSHVYWYRQLPEEGLKFMVYLQKENIIDESGMPKERFSAEFPKEGPSILRIQQVVRGDSAAYFCASSPAQGSYEQYFGPGTRLTVT.

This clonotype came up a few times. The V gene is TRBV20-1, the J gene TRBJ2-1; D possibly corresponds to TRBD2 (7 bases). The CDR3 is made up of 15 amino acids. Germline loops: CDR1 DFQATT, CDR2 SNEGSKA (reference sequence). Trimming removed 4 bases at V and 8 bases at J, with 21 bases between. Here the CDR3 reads CSAKLGLGGEDEQFF. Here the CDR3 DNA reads TGCAGTGCTAAACTCGGACTAGGGGGTGAGGATGAGCAGTTCTTC.

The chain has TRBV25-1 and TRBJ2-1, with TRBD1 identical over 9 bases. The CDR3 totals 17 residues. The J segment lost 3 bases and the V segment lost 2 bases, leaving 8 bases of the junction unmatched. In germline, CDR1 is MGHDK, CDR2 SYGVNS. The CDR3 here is CASSEVLRDRDYNEQFF. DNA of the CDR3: TGTGCCAGCAGTGAAGTTCTGAGGGACAGGGACTACAATGAGCAGTTCTTC.

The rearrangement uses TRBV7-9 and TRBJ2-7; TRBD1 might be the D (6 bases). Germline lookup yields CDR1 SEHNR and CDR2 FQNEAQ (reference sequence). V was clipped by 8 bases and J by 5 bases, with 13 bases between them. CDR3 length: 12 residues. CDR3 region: CASVRQADEQYF. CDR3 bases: TGTGCCAGCGTCCGACAGGCGGACGAGCAGTACTTC.